The next 12 T cell receptor beta chains were all read from a single sample in a study of T-cell reconstitution after alpha-beta-depleted transplantation in children listed by TCRdb under 2016. What this sample's treatment or condition label stands for: allogeneic hematopoietic cell transplantation with graft depleted of TCRalphabeta T cells and CD19 B cells. To prepare the library, PCR was applied. The sequencing machine was an Illumina HiSeq 2500. Molecular barcoding was employed in the preparation of TCR libraries, with unique molecular identifiers being used to normalize TCRbeta repertoire quantification. Clones were called with MiXCR by TCRdb after fastp trimmed the public reads at Q25, and only in-frame beta chains were retained. Rows with a matching CDR3 protein are joined into one entry that keeps the most common DNA and genes. For this sample there are some 350,000 distinct CDR3 sequences; around 15% appear just once. Clones ranked in the top ten supply just over 40% of the sample.

Sequencing used PBMCs, mostly from graft donor cells, obtained 360 days after TCRalphabeta/CD19-depleted stem cell transplant. These receptors were obtained from a male patient aged 2-9 years who had a stem cell transplant for acute lymphoblastic leukemia, so the T cells may come from the graft donor.

V gene TRBV29-1 combines with J gene TRBJ2-5, with 12 bases lining up with TRBD2. After removal of 8 bases from V and 0 bases from J, the junction contained 16 bases not matched to a gene. The germline CDR1 and CDR2 sequences are SQVTM and ANQGSEA. The length of the CDR3 is 18 residues. Written as DNA, the CDR3 is TGCAGCTTCCGCGGACTAGCGGGAAGGGACCGGTACCAAGAGACCCAGTACTTC. Residues: CSFRGLAGRDRYQETQYF. The variable domain in full, completed from reference TRBV29-1 and TRBJ2-5, reads SAVISQKPSRDICQRGTSLTIQCQVDSQVTMMFWYRQQPGQSLTLIATANQGSEATYESGFVIDKFPISRPNLTFSTLTVSNMSPEDSSIYLCSFRGLAGRDRYQETQYFGPGTRLLVL.

This clonotype was detected a few times. V is TRBV13 and J is TRBJ2-5, with 9 bases that match TRBD1. Germline V gene data show CDR1 as PRHDT and CDR2 as FYEKMQ (reference sequence). This CDR3 comprises 15 residues. The trim removed 0 bases at V and 4 bases at J, leaving 3 bases unmatched. In nucleotides, the CDR3 is TGTGCCAGCAGCTTAGGAGGACAGGGGATAGAGACCCAGTACTTC. Encoded protein: CASSLGGQGIETQYF.

This clonotype was found a few times. V usage is TRBV20-1 and J usage is TRBJ1-1, with a possible D match to TRBD1 (5 bases). The CDR3 spans 13 residues. The germline V gene has CDR1 DFQATT and CDR2 SNEGSKA (reference sequence). Trimming cost V 8 bases and J 0 bases, with 13 bases left between them. The CDR3: CSSRGDMNTEAFF. Here the CDR3 DNA reads TGCAGTTCCCGGGGGGATATGAACACTGAAGCTTTCTTT.

This clonotype was seen many times. V gene TRBV20-1 combines with J gene TRBJ2-1; D is perhaps TRBD1 or TRBD2 (5 bases each). CDR3 length equals 15 residues. Per germline, CDR1 DFQATT and CDR2 SNEGSKA (reference sequence). V was clipped by 4 bases and J by 3 bases, with 16 bases between them. The CDR3 here is CSATPGWGSYNEQFF. The CDR3 DNA sequence: TGCAGTGCTACCCCCGGGTGGGGGAGCTACAATGAGCAGTTCTTC.

The chain joins TRBV9 to TRBJ1-1; TRBD1 might be the D (6 bases). This CDR3 region has 13 residues. V was shortened by 3 bases and J by 12 bases, with 18 bases between the two germline ends. CDR1 is SGDLS and CDR2 is YYNGEE in the germline V gene. The DNA for the CDR3 is TGTGCCAGCAGCGGAGGACAGTCTCTGCGGACTTTCTTT. It yields the protein CASSGGQSLRTFF.

This rearrangement joins TRBV6-5 to TRBJ1-2; D is undetermined. The germline V gene has CDR1 MNHEY and CDR2 SVGAGI. This CDR3 contains 13 residues. Trimming removed 1 base from V and 4 bases from J, with 7 bases in between. The CDR3 DNA reads as TGTGCCAGCAGTTACTTGGGTGGCTATGGCTACACCTTC. It yields the protein CASSYLGGYGYTF.

This clonotype was recorded a few times. The J gene is TRBJ1-2, the V gene TRBV24-1, with 9 bases that match TRBD1. V lost 4 bases to trimming and J lost 7 bases; unmatched junction nucleotides: 3. From germline, CDR1 is KGHDR and CDR2 SFDVKD. This CDR3 contains 13 residues. The CDR3 DNA is TGTGCCACCAGTGAGACAGGGGGTTCTGGCTACACCTTC. It is translated as CATSETGGSGYTF.

This clonotype was counted a few times. V gene TRBV25-1 combines with J gene TRBJ2-2; D might be TRBD1 or TRBD2, each matching 5 bases. This CDR3 has 14 residues. V gave up 1 base and J gave up 5 bases, with 8 bases separating them. Looked up from germline, CDR1 is MGHDK and CDR2 is SYGVNS. The CDR3 sequence: CASSESGGTGELFF. CDR3 nucleotides: TGTGCCAGCAGTGAATCTGGGGGTACCGGGGAGCTGTTTTTT.

The chain couples TRBV20-1 to TRBJ2-3, with unresolved D. Germline V gene data show CDR1 as DFQATT and CDR2 as SNEGSKA (reference sequence). This CDR3 has 11 amino acids. Trimming took 5 bases from V and 5 from J, leaving 8 bases between them. The DNA for the CDR3 is TGCAGTGCTTTGGGCGAAGATACGCAGTATTTT. It codes for CSALGEDTQYF.

This clonotype occurred a few times. V is TRBV25-1 and J is TRBJ2-7; D remains unclear. Germline CDR1 MGHDK, CDR2 SYGVNS. Trimming cost V 6 bases and J 6 bases, with 18 bases left between them. The CDR3 has 14 residues. The CDR3 loop is CASRPPAPSSEQYF. As DNA, the CDR3 is TGTGCCAGCAGACCTCCGGCGCCAAGCTCCGAGCAGTACTTC.

The sample holds a few counts of this clonotype. The chain combines TRBV12-3 or TRBV12-4 with TRBJ2-7; D perhaps matches TRBD2 (5 bases). The V gene lost 5 bases and the J gene lost 6 bases, with 20 bases spanning the gap. There are 15 residues in the CDR3. The CDR3 nucleotides are TGTGCCAGCAGTGCCGGACCGGCGGGTTATCTCGAGCAGTACTTC. This sequence encodes CASSAGPAGYLEQYF.

Only a few counts were recorded for this clonotype. The V gene is TRBV27, the J gene TRBJ2-7; D gene ambiguous. CDR1 and CDR2 from the germline V gene are MNHEY and SMNVEV (reference sequence). The CDR3 sequence is 14 residues long. V lost 3 bases to trimming and J lost 2 bases, with 11 bases between them. The CDR3 nucleotides are TGTGCCAGCAGTTTGTACGCAGGCGCCTACGAGCAGTACTTC. It encodes CASSLYAGAYEQYF.